The clone carrying this T cell receptor (beta chain) was counted a single time. Clones were sequenced by immunoSEQ multiplex PCR, and TCRdb holds only the in-frame ones, with some missing. The table records approximately 140,000 clones, more than 75% of them present only once. These data come from a study of blood T cell repertoires in COVID-19. As for the study in general: Acute and convalescent COVID-19 specimens originated in the United States, Italy and Spain.

Germline V lookup: CDR1 SGHRS, CDR2 YFSETQ. CDR3 size: 14 residues. The V segment lost 6 bases and the J segment 8 bases; nucleotides outside the gene matches: 7. Sequencing input: peripheral blood. This sequence originates from a man between 65 and 85 years old with acute or convalescent COVID-19. The chain is built from TRBV5-1 and TRBJ2-3; 12 bases align to TRBD1. The CDR3 loop is CASKVGTGGLTQYF. The CDR3 coding sequence is TGCGCCAGCAAGGTGGGGACAGGGGGCCTTACGCAGTATTTT.